A selection of T cell receptor beta chains follows, all from one sample in a study of shared clonotypes between healthy human individuals. This table comes from immunoSEQ multiplex PCR, and its TCRdb copy is limited to in-frame clones, with some not included. The table has more than 1.2 million clones, approximately 98.5% seen once; the top ten hold approximately 0.38%. Material for sequencing was naive CD4+ T cells sorted from blood. All receptors come from a man aged 25 to 40 in good health. Both conserved end residues are part of each CDR3. D genes are given only for firm matches. Clone size is given for some rows only: seen once, a few or many times, or a class if the clone is expanded.

J: TRBJ2-3; length: 14; V: TRBV18; D: -; size: once; CDR3: CASSPRTDTDTQYF; DNA: TGTGCCAGCTCACCACGCACAGACACAGATACGCAGTATTTT
J: TRBJ2-1; length: 16; V: TRBV5-1; D: -; size: once; CDR3: CASRRATGSSYNEQFF; DNA: TGCGCCAGCAGAAGGGCCACGGGAAGTTCCTACAATGAGCAGTTCTTC
J: TRBJ2-1; length: 15; V: TRBV18; D: -; size: -; CDR3: CASSPPMGRDNEQFF; DNA: TGTGCCAGCTCACCACCTATGGGCAGGGACAATGAGCAGTTCTTC
J: TRBJ2-7; length: 12; V: TRBV6-1; D: TRBD1; size: -; CDR3: CASGRQGYEQYF; DNA: TGTGCCAGCGGTAGACAGGGCTACGAGCAGTACTTC
J: TRBJ2-1; length: 17; V: TRBV10-2; D: TRBD1; size: -; CDR3: CASSDLRVDRGNNEQFF; DNA: TGCGCCAGCAGTGATCTACGAGTGGACAGGGGCAACAATGAGCAGTTCTTC
J: TRBJ2-2; length: 16; V: TRBV19; D: -; size: -; CDR3: CASSIGGSFGAGELFF; DNA: TGTGCCAGTAGTATAGGAGGATCCTTTGGGGCCGGGGAGCTGTTTTTT
J: TRBJ2-7; length: 16; V: TRBV5-1; D: TRBD2; size: -; CDR3: CASSLATSVASYEQYF; DNA: TGCGCCAGCAGCTTGGCGACTAGCGTCGCCTCCTACGAGCAGTACTTC
J: TRBJ1-3; length: 16; V: TRBV27; D: TRBD1; size: -; CDR3: CASSQGTGGSGNTIYF; DNA: TGTGCCAGCAGTCAAGGGACAGGGGGCTCTGGAAACACCATATATTTT
J: TRBJ2-3; length: 13; V: TRBV9; D: -; size: -; CDR3: CASSAISTDTQYF; DNA: TGTGCCAGCAGCGCCATTAGCACAGATACGCAGTATTTT
J: TRBJ1-2; length: 14; V: TRBV10-3; D: -; size: once; CDR3: CATLADRRNYGYTF; DNA: TGTGCCACCTTAGCCGACAGGCGTAACTATGGCTACACCTTC
J: TRBJ1-1; length: 14; V: TRBV7-9; D: -; size: -; CDR3: CASSFSGRGSEAFF; DNA: TGTGCCAGCAGCTTTTCGGGTAGGGGCTCTGAAGCTTTCTTT
J: TRBJ2-7; length: 13; V: TRBV15; D: -; size: -; CDR3: CATSRDKAFEQYF; DNA: TGTGCCACCAGCAGAGATAAAGCATTTGAGCAGTACTTC
J: TRBJ2-2; length: 15; V: TRBV27; D: -; size: -; CDR3: CATTWFGKNTGELFF; DNA: TGTGCCACCACATGGTTCGGGAAAAACACCGGGGAGCTGTTTTTT
J: TRBJ1-1; length: 16; V: TRBV9; D: -; size: -; CDR3: CASSVWTAEKRSEAFF; DNA: TGTGCCAGCAGCGTATGGACAGCCGAGAAGAGATCTGAAGCTTTCTTT
J: TRBJ1-5; length: 14; V: TRBV28; D: TRBD1; size: -; CDR3: CASSGGQDRIPQHF; DNA: TGTGCCAGCAGTGGCGGACAGGATAGAATTCCCCAGCATTTT
J: TRBJ2-1; length: 16; V: TRBV7-9; D: TRBD2; size: -; CDR3: CASSFNPSGYYNEQFF; DNA: TGTGCCAGCAGCTTCAATCCTAGCGGCTATTACAATGAGCAGTTCTTC
J: TRBJ2-1; length: 15; V: TRBV7-8; D: -; size: -; CDR3: CASRFTWRGDNEQFF; DNA: TGTGCCAGCAGGTTCACGTGGCGGGGTGACAATGAGCAGTTCTTC
J: TRBJ1-3; length: 15; V: TRBV11-2; D: -; size: -; CDR3: CASSLSTASGNTIYF; DNA: TGTGCCAGCAGCTTAAGCACAGCCTCTGGAAACACCATATATTTT
J: TRBJ2-3; length: 15; V: TRBV7-6; D: TRBD1; size: -; CDR3: CASSFIQGSSDTQYF; DNA: TGTGCCAGCAGTTTCATACAGGGGTCATCAGATACGCAGTATTTT
J: TRBJ2-5; length: 16; V: TRBV18; D: TRBD1; size: -; CDR3: CASSPLPEDRVETQYF; DNA: TGTGCCAGCTCACCACTCCCAGAGGACAGGGTAGAGACCCAGTACTTC
J: TRBJ2-3; length: 16; V: TRBV5-4; D: TRBD2; size: -; CDR3: CASSLFSGRSGDTQYF; DNA: TGTGCCAGCAGCTTGTTTAGCGGGAGGAGTGGAGATACGCAGTATTTT
J: TRBJ1-5; length: 17; V: TRBV19; D: -; size: -; CDR3: CATLNGGAGVSNQPQHF; DNA: TGTGCCACCCTGAATGGGGGGGCAGGGGTTAGCAATCAGCCCCAGCATTTT
J: TRBJ2-4; length: 14; V: TRBV5-5; D: -; size: -; CDR3: CASSDSWGENIQYF; DNA: TGTGCCAGCAGCGACAGTTGGGGCGAAAACATTCAGTACTTC
J: TRBJ2-7; length: 16; V: TRBV7-9; D: -; size: -; CDR3: CASSLAGGTRAYEQYF; DNA: TGTGCCAGCAGCCTCGCGGGCGGAACCCGGGCTTACGAGCAGTACTTC
J: TRBJ1-5; length: 14; V: TRBV2; D: -; size: -; CDR3: CASSEEAGFLSQHF; DNA: TGTGCCAGCAGTGAAGAGGCAGGGTTCTTGTCCCAGCATTTT
J: TRBJ1-1; length: 11; V: TRBV6-6; D: -; size: -; CDR3: CASSYSNGAFF; DNA: TGTGCCAGCAGTTACTCGAACGGAGCTTTCTTT
J: TRBJ2-7; length: 13; V: TRBV13; D: TRBD1; size: once; CDR3: CASSRQGVYEQYF; DNA: TGTGCCAGCAGTCGACAGGGGGTCTACGAGCAGTACTTC
J: TRBJ2-2; length: 13; V: TRBV5-4; D: -; size: -; CDR3: CASSLVGPGELFF; DNA: TGTGCCAGCAGCTTGGTAGGGCCCGGGGAGCTGTTTTTT
J: TRBJ1-3; length: 16; V: TRBV30; D: -; size: -; CDR3: CAWSVLRRGAGNTIYF; DNA: TGTGCCTGGAGTGTATTGAGGAGAGGGGCTGGAAACACCATATATTTT
J: TRBJ2-7; length: 14; V: TRBV5-6; D: -; size: -; CDR3: CASLDLTSYHEQYF; DNA: TGTGCCAGCCTGGACCTTACTAGCTACCACGAGCAGTACTTC
J: TRBJ2-7; length: 14; V: TRBV5-5; D: -; size: -; CDR3: CASSSDGFFGEQYF; DNA: TGTGCCAGCAGCTCCGACGGATTCTTTGGCGAGCAGTACTTC
J: TRBJ2-1; length: 15; V: TRBV9; D: TRBD1; size: -; CDR3: CASSGSGQGSWEQFF; DNA: TGTGCCAGCAGCGGTTCGGGACAGGGTTCTTGGGAGCAGTTCTTC
J: TRBJ2-3; length: 15; V: TRBV19; D: TRBD2; size: -; CDR3: CASSQSGAPGDTQYF; DNA: TGTGCCAGTAGTCAAAGCGGGGCCCCTGGGGATACGCAGTATTTT
J: TRBJ2-7; length: 15; V: TRBV6-4; D: TRBD1; size: -; CDR3: CASSVEGTGGHEQYF; DNA: TGTGCCAGCAGTGTCGAAGGGACAGGGGGCCACGAGCAGTACTTC
J: TRBJ2-3; length: 17; V: TRBV9; D: TRBD2; size: -; CDR3: CASSVEGSGSIPDTQYF; DNA: TGTGCCAGCAGCGTAGAGGGTAGCGGGAGTATCCCAGATACGCAGTATTTT
J: TRBJ1-5; length: 16; V: TRBV15; D: -; size: -; CDR3: CATSRESGRLNQPQHF; DNA: TGTGCCACCAGCAGAGAGTCGGGTAGATTGAATCAGCCCCAGCATTTT
J: TRBJ2-5; length: 14; V: TRBV18; D: TRBD1; size: -; CDR3: CASSPGTAEETQYF; DNA: TGTGCCAGCTCACCCGGGACAGCAGAAGAGACCCAGTACTTC
J: TRBJ2-7; length: 15; V: TRBV6-6; D: TRBD2; size: -; CDR3: CASSYRAGEAYEQYF; DNA: TGTGCCAGCAGTTACAGGGCGGGAGAGGCCTACGAGCAGTACTTC
J: TRBJ2-1; length: 14; V: TRBV9; D: -; size: -; CDR3: CASSVLPFVDEQFF; DNA: TGTGCCAGCAGCGTATTACCCTTCGTCGATGAGCAGTTCTTC
J: TRBJ1-2; length: 14; V: TRBV4-1; D: TRBD1; size: -; CDR3: CASSLRQGTYGYTF; DNA: TGCGCCAGCAGCCTTCGACAGGGGACCTATGGCTACACCTTC
J: TRBJ2-2; length: 17; V: TRBV27; D: -; size: -; CDR3: CASSFRGPPPSTGELFF; DNA: TGTGCCAGCAGTTTCAGAGGGCCCCCACCGTCCACCGGGGAGCTGTTTTTT
J: TRBJ2-7; length: 14; V: TRBV27; D: TRBD1; size: -; CDR3: CASRWTGEMGEQYF; DNA: TGTGCCAGCAGATGGACAGGGGAGATGGGCGAGCAGTACTTC
J: TRBJ1-2; length: 14; V: TRBV7-2; D: -; size: -; CDR3: CASSSNARNSGHTF; DNA: TGTGCCAGCAGCTCAAACGCCCGAAACAGTGGCCACACCTTC
J: TRBJ1-5; length: 14; V: TRBV6-1; D: -; size: -; CDR3: CASSRQILNQPQHF; DNA: TGTGCCAGCAGCCGACAGATACTCAATCAGCCCCAGCATTTT
J: TRBJ2-3; length: 16; V: TRBV18; D: TRBD2; size: -; CDR3: CASSLFSGSPTDTQYF; DNA: TGTGCCAGCTCCCTCTTTAGCGGGAGTCCCACAGATACGCAGTATTTT
J: TRBJ2-1; length: 16; V: TRBV5-1; D: -; size: -; CDR3: CASSLGLGPTFNEQFF; DNA: TGCGCCAGCAGCTTGGGACTAGGCCCTACTTTCAATGAGCAGTTCTTC
J: TRBJ2-7; length: 14; V: TRBV11-3; D: -; size: -; CDR3: CASSLVGDTYEQYF; DNA: TGTGCCAGCAGCTTAGTAGGAGATACCTACGAGCAGTACTTC
J: TRBJ2-2; length: 16; V: TRBV5-1; D: -; size: -; CDR3: CASSWRLQGPTGELFF; DNA: TGCGCCAGCAGCTGGCGCTTACAGGGACCTACCGGGGAGCTGTTTTTT
J: TRBJ1-5; length: 15; V: TRBV28; D: -; size: -; CDR3: CASSLPTGFNQPQHF; DNA: TGTGCCAGCAGTTTGCCCACAGGGTTCAATCAGCCCCAGCATTTT
J: TRBJ1-2; length: 12; V: TRBV29-1; D: -; size: -; CDR3: CSVEDHLYGYTF; DNA: TGCAGCGTTGAAGATCACCTCTATGGCTACACCTTC
J: TRBJ2-6; length: 14; V: TRBV25-1; D: -; size: -; CDR3: CASSGDTGANVLTF; DNA: TGTGCCAGCAGCGGGGATACTGGGGCCAACGTCCTGACTTTC
J: TRBJ1-5; length: 14; V: TRBV6-5; D: -; size: -; CDR3: CASSYSGGGQPQHF; DNA: TGTGCCAGCAGTTACTCGGGGGGGGGCCAGCCCCAGCATTTT
J: TRBJ2-1; length: 16; V: TRBV5-4; D: -; size: once; CDR3: CASSSASGSTTNEQFF; DNA: TGTGCCAGCAGCTCGGCTAGTGGTTCGACAACGAATGAGCAGTTCTTC
J: TRBJ2-7; length: 13; V: TRBV7-2; D: -; size: -; CDR3: CASSLGAGFEQYF; DNA: TGTGCCAGCAGCTTAGGGGCAGGGTTCGAGCAGTACTTC
J: TRBJ2-7; length: 16; V: TRBV5-7; D: -; size: -; CDR3: CASSLGRPGLSYEQYF; DNA: TGTGCCAGCAGCTTGGGTCGCCCGGGACTTTCCTACGAGCAGTACTTC